The 2 T cell receptor beta chains given below trace back to one sample, sequenced in a study of blood T cell repertoires in COVID-19. Libraries were prepared by immunoSEQ multiplex PCR; TCRdb keeps only in-frame clonotypes and omits some of them. In the table there are tens of thousands of clones, around 83% of which are singletons. What was sequenced was peripheral blood. The receptors here all came from a man between 50 and 59 years old with acute or convalescent COVID-19.

The gene calls are TRBV7-9 and TRBJ2-2; perhaps TRBD1 as D (6 bases). The V gene's germline CDR1 is SEHNR and CDR2 FQNEAQ (reference sequence). V lost 3 bases to trimming and J lost 1 base, with 9 bases between them. This CDR3 is 15 amino acids long. In DNA form, the CDR3 reads TGTGCCAGCAGCTTTCAGGGGAGGAACACCGGGGAGCTGTTTTTT. Its protein product is CASSFQGRNTGELFF.

V and J are TRBV7-2 and TRBJ1-2, with D uncertain. V lost 1 base, J lost 0 bases, and 6 bases lay in between. Germline loops: CDR1 SGHTA, CDR2 FQGNSA. This CDR3 has 14 residues. The CDR3 sequence is CASSLVTANYGYTF. The CDR3 DNA sequence: TGTGCCAGCAGCTTAGTAACAGCTAACTATGGCTACACCTTC.